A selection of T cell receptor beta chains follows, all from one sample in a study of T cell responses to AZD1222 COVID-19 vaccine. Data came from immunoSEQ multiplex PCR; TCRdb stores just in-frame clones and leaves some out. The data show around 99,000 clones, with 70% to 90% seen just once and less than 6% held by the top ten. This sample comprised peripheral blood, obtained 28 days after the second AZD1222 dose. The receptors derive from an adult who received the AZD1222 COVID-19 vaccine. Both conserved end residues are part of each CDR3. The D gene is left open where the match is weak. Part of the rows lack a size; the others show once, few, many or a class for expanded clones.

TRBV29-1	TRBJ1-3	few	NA	CSVEGGLSGNTIYF	TGCAGCGTTGAGGGGGGCCTTAGTGGAAACACCATATATTTT
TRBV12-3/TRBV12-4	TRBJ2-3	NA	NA	CASRQQGGDTQYF	TGTGCCAGCAGGCAGCAAGGGGGGGATACGCAGTATTTT
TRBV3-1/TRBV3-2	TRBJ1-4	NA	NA	CASSQGWWGQGNEKLFF	TGTGCCAGCAGCCAAGGTTGGTGGGGACAAGGGAATGAAAAACTGTTTTTT
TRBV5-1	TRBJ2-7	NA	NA	CASRDSYEQYF	TGCGCCAGCAGGGACTCCTACGAGCAGTACTTC
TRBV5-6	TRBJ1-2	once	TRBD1	CASSSGQGRGNYGYTF	TGTGCCAGCAGCTCGGGACAGGGCAGGGGGAACTATGGCTACACCTTC
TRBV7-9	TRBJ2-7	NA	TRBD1	CASSLAWGQGYEQYF	TGTGCCAGCAGCTTAGCTTGGGGACAGGGTTACGAGCAGTACTTC
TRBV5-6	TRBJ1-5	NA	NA	CASSSRGSGVNQPQHF	TGTGCCAGCAGTTCAAGGGGCTCCGGGGTCAATCAGCCCCAGCATTTT
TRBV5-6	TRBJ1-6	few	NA	CASSPILNNSPLHF	TGTGCCAGCAGCCCTATCCTGAATAATTCACCCCTCCACTTT
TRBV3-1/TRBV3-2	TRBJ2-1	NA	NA	CASSWGGPNEQFF	TGTGCCAGCAGTTGGGGGGGCCCCAATGAGCAGTTCTTC
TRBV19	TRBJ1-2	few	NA	CASSITAYGYTF	TGTGCCAGTAGTATCACAGCCTATGGCTACACCTTC
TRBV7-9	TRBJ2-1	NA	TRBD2	CASRASGGVYNEQFF	TGTGCCAGCCGGGCTAGCGGGGGGGTATACAATGAGCAGTTCTTC
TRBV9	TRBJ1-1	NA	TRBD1	CASSTGTGLNTEAFF	TGTGCCAGCAGCACCGGGACAGGCCTGAACACTGAAGCTTTCTTT
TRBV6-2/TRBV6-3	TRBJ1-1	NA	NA	CASSLLQARHRNTEAFF	TGTGCCAGCAGTCTATTACAAGCCCGACATAGGAACACTGAAGCTTTCTTT
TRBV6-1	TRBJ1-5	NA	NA	CASSEDRWGSQPQHF	TGTGCCAGCAGTGAAGACCGGTGGGGGAGTCAGCCCCAGCATTTT
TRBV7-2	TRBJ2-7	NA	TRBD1	CASSLGGTGGSYEQYF	TGTGCCAGCAGCTTAGGCGGGACAGGGGGCTCCTACGAGCAGTACTTC
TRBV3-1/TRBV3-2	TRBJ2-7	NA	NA	CASSPTGREYEQYF	TGTGCCAGCAGCCCCACGGGCCGGGAGTACGAGCAGTACTTC
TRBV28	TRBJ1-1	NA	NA	CAIMRGRDTEAFF	TGTGCCATCATGCGGGGGAGGGACACTGAAGCTTTCTTT
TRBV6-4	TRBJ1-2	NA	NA	CASSQGNYGYTF	TGTGCCAGCAGTCAGGGCAACTATGGCTACACCTTC
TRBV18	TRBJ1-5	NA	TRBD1	CASLTIGTGNSNQPQHF	TGTGCCAGCTTAACGATCGGGACAGGTAATAGCAATCAGCCCCAGCATTTT
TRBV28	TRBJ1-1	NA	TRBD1	CASRVDRGNTEAFF	TGTGCCAGCAGGGTAGACAGGGGTAACACTGAAGCTTTCTTT
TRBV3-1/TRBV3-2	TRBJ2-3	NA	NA	CASSRETDTQYF	TGTGCCAGCAGCCGCGAGACAGATACGCAGTATTTT
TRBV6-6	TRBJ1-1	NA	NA	CASSYGGTENTEAFF	TGTGCCAGCAGTTACGGGGGGACGGAGAACACTGAAGCTTTCTTT
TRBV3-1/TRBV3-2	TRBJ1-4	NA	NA	CASSRGPADEKLFF	TGTGCCAGCAGCCGGGGGCCCGCCGATGAAAAACTGTTTTTT
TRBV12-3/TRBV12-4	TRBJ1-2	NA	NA	CASSLWGDYGYTF	TGTGCCAGCAGTTTATGGGGTGACTATGGCTACACCTTC
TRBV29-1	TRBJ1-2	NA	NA	CSVTGRANYGYTF	TGCAGCGTTACAGGGCGGGCTAACTATGGCTACACCTTC
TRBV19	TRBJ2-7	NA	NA	CASSKGDYYEQYF	TGTGCCAGTAGTAAGGGGGACTACTACGAGCAGTACTTC
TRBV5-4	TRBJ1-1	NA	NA	CATQDKDRPNTEAFF	TGTGCCACCCAGGACAAGGACAGACCGAACACTGAAGCTTTCTTT
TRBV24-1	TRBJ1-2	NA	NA	CATSDPGADGYTF	TGTGCCACCAGTGACCCCGGGGCAGATGGCTACACCTTC
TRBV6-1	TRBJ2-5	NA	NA	CASSEQGETQYF	TGTGCCAGCAGTGAACAGGGGGAGACCCAGTACTTC
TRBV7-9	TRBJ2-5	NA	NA	CAIRPSLGETQYF	TGTGCCATTCGGCCGTCCCTGGGCGAGACCCAGTACTTC
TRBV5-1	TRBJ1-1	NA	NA	CASSLGSANTEAFF	TGCGCCAGCAGCTTGGGTTCGGCGAACACTGAAGCTTTCTTT
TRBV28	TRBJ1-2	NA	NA	CASSTTGSYGYTF	TGTGCCAGCAGTACTACAGGGTCCTATGGCTACACCTTC
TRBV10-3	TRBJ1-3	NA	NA	CAIQDWAGNTIYF	TGTGCCATCCAAGACTGGGCTGGAAACACCATATATTTT
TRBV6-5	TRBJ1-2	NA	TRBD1	CASSFLRGHGYTF	TGTGCCAGCAGTTTCCTCAGGGGGCATGGCTACACCTTC
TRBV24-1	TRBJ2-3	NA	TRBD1	CATSQTGVGTDTQYF	TGTGCCACCTCACAGACAGGGGTCGGCACAGATACGCAGTATTTT
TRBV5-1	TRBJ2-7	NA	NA	CASSLGTGSDEQYF	TGCGCCAGCAGCTTGGGTACGGGTTCGGACGAGCAGTACTTC
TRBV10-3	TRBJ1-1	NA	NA	CAISGGPRNTEAFF	TGTGCCATCAGTGGGGGGCCAAGGAACACTGAAGCTTTCTTT
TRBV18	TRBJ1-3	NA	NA	CASSPPSTGVRNTIYF	TGTGCCAGCTCACCACCGAGTACGGGAGTCAGAAACACCATATATTTT
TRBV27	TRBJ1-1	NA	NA	CASSLGTGLNTEAFF	TGTGCCAGCAGTTTAGGTACAGGGCTAAACACTGAAGCTTTCTTT
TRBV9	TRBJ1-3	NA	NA	CASSVAASGNTIYF	TGTGCCAGCAGCGTAGCAGCCTCTGGAAACACCATATATTTT
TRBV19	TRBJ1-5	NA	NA	CASSMRGSGNQPQHF	TGTGCCAGTAGTATGCGGGGCTCTGGCAATCAGCCCCAGCATTTT
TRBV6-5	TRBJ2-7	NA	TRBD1	CASRAGTASHEQYF	TGTGCCAGCAGGGCCGGGACAGCTAGCCACGAGCAGTACTTC
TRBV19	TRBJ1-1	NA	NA	CASSIRRINTAEAFF	TGTGCCAGTAGTATACGGCGAATTAACACGGCTGAAGCTTTCTTT
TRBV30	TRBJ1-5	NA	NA	CAWSPRSNQPQHF	TGTGCCTGGAGTCCCCGTAGCAATCAGCCCCAGCATTTT
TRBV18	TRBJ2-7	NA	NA	CASSPSKYEQYF	TGTGCCAGCTCACCCAGCAAGTACGAGCAGTACTTC
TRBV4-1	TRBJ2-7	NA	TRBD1	CASSLSGTGVPYEQYF	TGCGCCAGCAGCCTCTCCGGGACAGGGGTTCCCTACGAGCAGTACTTC
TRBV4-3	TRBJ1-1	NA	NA	CASSQAPNTEAFF	TGCGCCAGCAGCCAAGCTCCGAACACTGAAGCTTTCTTT
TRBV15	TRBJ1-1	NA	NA	CATSREIGGAFF	TGTGCCACCAGCAGAGAGATTGGGGGAGCTTTCTTT
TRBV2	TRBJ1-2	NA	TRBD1	CASSGQGNYGYTF	TGTGCCAGCAGTGGACAGGGAAACTATGGCTACACCTTC
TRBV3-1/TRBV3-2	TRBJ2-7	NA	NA	CASSPGTGSYEQYF	TGTGCCAGCAGCCCCGGGACGGGCTCCTACGAGCAGTACTTC
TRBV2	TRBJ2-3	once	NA	CASSGTTTDTQYF	TGTGCCAGCAGTGGGACCACCACAGATACGCAGTATTTT
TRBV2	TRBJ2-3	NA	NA	CASSALDSAFTDTQYF	TGTGCCAGCAGCGCCCTGGACTCCGCCTTCACAGATACGCAGTATTTT